Listed below are T cell receptor beta chains from one sample, sequenced in a study of T-cell memory formation after mild COVID-19. TCRdb analysed the 5' RACE reads with MiXCR anew, one entry per CDR3 protein. Of some 600,000 distinct CDR3 sequences listed, around a sixth are singletons. Sequencing used PBMCs or a T cell subset sorted from them (not recorded which). These receptors came from an adult woman who had mild COVID-19 (a few samples of this study predate the infection). Cell type and time point are not known. The CDR3 runs from the conserved cysteine through the conserved F or W. D genes are given only for firm matches. Some rows have no size entry. The others give once, few or many, or a class for an expanded clone.

cdr3_length	clone_size	v_call	d_call	j_call	cdr3_aa	cdr3_nt
14	many	TRBV4-2	-	TRBJ1-1	CASSQVGSGDRAFF	TGTGCCAGCAGCCAAGTCGGATCTGGAGACAGAGCTTTCTTT
16	-	TRBV18	-	TRBJ1-6	CASSPNRNSYNSPLHF	TGTGCCAGCTCACCGAACCGCAACTCCTATAATTCACCCCTCCACTTT
15	-	TRBV25-1	TRBD1	TRBJ1-2	CASSLTGVGNYGYTF	TGTGCCAGCAGTCTGACAGGGGTGGGGAACTATGGCTACACCTTC
13	few	TRBV3-1	-	TRBJ2-1	CATQRTRSNEQFF	TGTGCGACCCAGAGGACGAGGAGCAATGAGCAGTTCTTC
14	-	TRBV7-9	-	TRBJ2-7	CASSFTGSTYEQYF	TGTGCCAGCAGCTTTACCGGGTCTACCTACGAGCAGTACTTC
13	-	TRBV29-1	-	TRBJ2-1	CSVASPSHNEQFF	TGCAGCGTTGCTTCGCCAAGCCACAATGAGCAGTTCTTC
17	many	TRBV14	TRBD2	TRBJ2-5	CASSQDLTSGRGETQYF	TGTGCCAGCAGCCAAGATCTTACTAGCGGGAGGGGAGAGACCCAGTACTTC
16	-	TRBV7-3	TRBD2	TRBJ2-2	CASSHLAGEGTGELFF	TGTGCCAGCAGCCATCTAGCGGGAGAGGGGACCGGGGAGCTGTTTTTT
15	few	TRBV15	-	TRBJ1-5	CATSIGRDSNQPQHF	TGTGCCACCAGCATAGGACGTGATAGCAATCAGCCCCAGCATTTT
13	few	TRBV7-9	-	TRBJ1-5	CASSLDGGQPQHF	TGTGCCAGCAGCTTAGATGGGGGTCAGCCCCAGCATTTT
16	few	TRBV27	-	TRBJ2-5	CASSPWDRQPGETQYF	TGTGCCAGCAGTCCATGGGATCGACAACCCGGCGAGACCCAGTACTTC
12	few	TRBV6-2/TRBV6-3	-	TRBJ2-7	CASSLQGMEQYF	TGTGCCAGCAGCCTACAGGGTATGGAGCAGTACTTC
17	few	TRBV14	TRBD2	TRBJ2-5	CASSGLAARGPQETQYF	TGTGCCAGCAGCGGACTAGCGGCCCGAGGGCCCCAAGAGACCCAGTACTTC
14	-	TRBV6-5	TRBD1	TRBJ2-2	CASSQRQGAGELFF	TGTGCCAGCAGTCAACGACAGGGGGCCGGGGAGCTGTTTTTT
14	many	TRBV18	-	TRBJ1-1	CASSPARENTEAFF	TGTGCCAGCTCACCGGCTAGGGAGAACACTGAAGCTTTCTTT
15	many	TRBV6-1	-	TRBJ2-7	CASSEEQASSYEQYF	TGTGCCAGCAGTGAAGAACAGGCATCCTCCTACGAGCAGTACTTC
15	few	TRBV5-1	-	TRBJ2-5	CASSSEGTAVETQYF	TGCGCCAGCAGCTCGGAGGGGACGGCTGTTGAGACCCAGTACTTC
18	-	TRBV6-6	-	TRBJ2-7	CASSYSARDTVGSYEQYF	TGTGCCAGCAGTTACTCGGCACGGGACACGGTGGGTTCCTACGAGCAGTACTTC
15	-	TRBV5-1	-	TRBJ2-1	CASSLAGAGSNEQFF	TGCGCCAGCAGCTTGGCAGGGGCCGGTTCCAATGAGCAGTTCTTC
15	few	TRBV24-1	-	TRBJ2-6	CATSGPGAGANVLTF	TGTGCCACCAGTGGACCAGGGGCTGGGGCCAACGTCCTGACTTTC
14	many	TRBV4-2	-	TRBJ1-3	CASSQEGRRNTIYF	TGTGCCAGCAGCCAAGAGGGCAGACGAAACACCATATATTTT
13	-	TRBV4-1	TRBD1	TRBJ1-1	CASAGQGNTEAFF	TGCGCCAGCGCCGGACAGGGGAACACTGAAGCTTTCTTT
17	-	TRBV12-3/TRBV12-4	TRBD2	TRBJ2-5	CASSSLAGALRSETQYF	TGTGCCAGCAGTTCCCTTGCGGGAGCCCTTCGTTCCGAGACCCAGTACTTC
15	few	TRBV12-3/TRBV12-4	TRBD2	TRBJ2-2	CASRGLAGGTGELFF	TGTGCCAGCAGGGGACTAGCGGGAGGAACCGGGGAGCTGTTTTTT
14	-	TRBV20-1	TRBD2	TRBJ2-3	CSAQTSGSTDTQYF	TGCAGTGCCCAGACTAGCGGGAGCACAGATACGCAGTATTTT
12	-	TRBV5-1	-	TRBJ1-1	CASSPDSIEAFF	TGCGCCAGCAGCCCGGACAGTATAGAAGCTTTCTTT
14	few	TRBV12-3/TRBV12-4	-	TRBJ2-2	CASSARLNTGELFF	TGTGCCAGCAGTGCGCGGTTGAACACCGGGGAGCTGTTTTTT
12	few	TRBV20-1	-	TRBJ2-1	CSAPLGDNEQFF	TGCAGTGCTCCCCTGGGGGACAATGAGCAGTTCTTC
14	few	TRBV3-1	-	TRBJ2-7	CASSQAGLPYEQYF	TGTGCCAGCAGCCAAGCCGGATTACCCTACGAGCAGTACTTC
15	few	TRBV12-3/TRBV12-4	-	TRBJ2-3	CASSPESYNTDTQYF	TGTGCCAGCAGTCCCGAATCTTATAACACAGATACGCAGTATTTT
15	-	TRBV7-9	TRBD2	TRBJ2-1	CASSPSQRGYNEQFF	TGTGCCAGCAGCCCCTCGCAGCGGGGGTACAATGAGCAGTTCTTC
14	few	TRBV3-1	-	TRBJ2-2	CASSQDLWTGELFF	TGTGCCAGCAGCCAAGATCTATGGACCGGGGAGCTGTTTTTT
15	-	TRBV20-1	-	TRBJ2-7	CSARDLAGTNYEQYF	TGCAGTGCTAGAGATTTGGCAGGGACAAACTACGAGCAGTACTTC
14	few	TRBV6-6	-	TRBJ1-2	CASSYSKGTYGYTF	TGTGCCAGCAGTTACTCGAAAGGGACCTATGGCTACACCTTC
15	-	TRBV7-2	TRBD1	TRBJ1-2	CASSLVQGARSRYTF	TGTGCCAGCAGCTTAGTACAGGGGGCTCGATCGCGCTACACCTTC
13	few	TRBV4-1	-	TRBJ2-7	CASSQVAMNEQYF	TGCGCCAGCAGCCAAGTAGCAATGAACGAGCAGTACTTC
16	few	TRBV19	-	TRBJ1-6	CASSPPQGSYNSPLHF	TGTGCCAGTAGTCCACCACAAGGCTCCTATAATTCACCCCTCCACTTT
16	many	TRBV7-2	TRBD1	TRBJ1-6	CASSLTGTVYNSPLHF	TGTGCCAGCAGCTTGACCGGGACAGTTTATAATTCACCCCTCCACTTT
17	few	TRBV6-5	-	TRBJ2-7	CASSYSGLTGYFYEQYF	TGTGCCAGCAGTTACTCGGGACTCACAGGGTATTTCTACGAGCAGTACTTC
13	-	TRBV6-5	TRBD1	TRBJ2-1	CASSQGQNNEQFF	TGTGCCAGCAGTCAGGGACAGAACAATGAGCAGTTCTTC
14	-	TRBV2	-	TRBJ1-1	CASFVGTVNTEAFF	TGTGCCAGCTTTGTCGGGACGGTGAACACTGAAGCTTTCTTT
14	many	TRBV4-2	-	TRBJ2-5	CASSQEWLEGTQYF	TGTGCCAGCAGCCAAGAGTGGCTCGAGGGGACCCAGTACTTC
12	-	TRBV24-1	-	TRBJ2-2	CATSDLYEELFF	TGTGCCACCAGTGATTTGTATGAGGAGCTGTTTTTT
13	-	TRBV29-1	TRBD1	TRBJ2-5	CSVIRTGKGTQYF	TGCAGCGTCATACGGACAGGGAAGGGGACCCAGTACTTC
15	few	TRBV6-6	-	TRBJ1-5	CASRWEDRINQPQHF	TGTGCCAGCCGGTGGGAGGACAGAATCAATCAGCCCCAGCATTTT
16	-	TRBV7-6	-	TRBJ1-5	CASSLGGRAPDQPQHF	TGTGCCAGCAGCTTGGGGGGTCGTGCCCCCGATCAGCCCCAGCATTTT
13	few	TRBV9	-	TRBJ2-5	CASSVTNQETQYF	TGTGCCAGCAGCGTGACAAACCAAGAGACCCAGTACTTC